Listed below are T cell receptor beta chains from one sample, sequenced in a study of tissue T cells after allogeneic stem cell transplantation. Some clones are missing from TCRdb's copy, which holds only in-frame ones; the method was immunoSEQ multiplex PCR. Among about 12,000 clones listed, 70% were seen once. Sequencing was performed on tissue from the right colon, taken at autopsy. These receptors originate from a woman aged 18 to 49 with breast cancer. Both conserved end residues are part of each CDR3. A D gene is named only where the DNA matches it firmly. The size field is filled for only some rows; it gives once, few, many or a size class.

CDR3 DNA: TGTGCCAGCAGCTTGGCTAGCGGGAGTGGGGGCTACAATGAGCAGTTCTTC
CDR3 protein: CASSLASGSGGYNEQFF
clone size: -
D gene: TRBD2
V gene: TRBV5-5
J gene: TRBJ2-1

CDR3 DNA: TGCGCCAGCAGCCAAGGGGTCTGGCAGGAAAAACTGTTTTTT
CDR3 protein: CASSQGVWQEKLFF
clone size: -
D gene: -
V gene: TRBV4-3
J gene: TRBJ1-4

CDR3 DNA: TGTGCCATCACGGGACAGGGGAACACCGGGGAGCTGTTTTTT
CDR3 protein: CAITGQGNTGELFF
clone size: -
D gene: TRBD1
V gene: TRBV10-3
J gene: TRBJ2-2

CDR3 DNA: TGTGCCAGCAGTGAACAGGGTAGCACAGATACGCAGTATTTT
CDR3 protein: CASSEQGSTDTQYF
clone size: -
D gene: -
V gene: TRBV6-4
J gene: TRBJ2-3

CDR3 DNA: TGTGCCAGCAGTTTCTGGCCGGGTGGGGCAGGCCTAGCCTACGAGCAGTACTTC
CDR3 protein: CASSFWPGGAGLAYEQYF
clone size: -
D gene: -
V gene: TRBV28
J gene: TRBJ2-7

CDR3 DNA: TGTGCCAGCAGCCAAGATCTCCTAGCGGGAGGCCAATCCTCCTACAATGAGCAGTTCTTC
CDR3 protein: CASSQDLLAGGQSSYNEQFF
clone size: -
D gene: TRBD2
V gene: TRBV4-2
J gene: TRBJ2-1

CDR3 DNA: TGCGCCAGCAGCCAAGATGGGATGGACAGGGACGAAAAACTGTTTTTT
CDR3 protein: CASSQDGMDRDEKLFF
clone size: -
D gene: TRBD1
V gene: TRBV4-3
J gene: TRBJ1-4

CDR3 DNA: TGTGCCAGCAGCAGAGACTGGAACACCGGGGAGCTGTTTTTT
CDR3 protein: CASSRDWNTGELFF
clone size: -
D gene: -
V gene: TRBV7-2
J gene: TRBJ2-2

CDR3 DNA: TGTGCCAGCAGTACCCGACGGGGGGGTTCCTCTGGGGCCAACGTCCTGACTTTC
CDR3 protein: CASSTRRGGSSGANVLTF
clone size: -
D gene: TRBD2
V gene: TRBV28
J gene: TRBJ2-6

CDR3 DNA: TGTGCCAGCAGTACAGGACAGGGGGACGGAAACACCATATATTTT
CDR3 protein: CASSTGQGDGNTIYF
clone size: -
D gene: TRBD1
V gene: TRBV6-6
J gene: TRBJ1-3

CDR3 DNA: TGTGCCAGCTCACCGGAGGGACAGGGGTCAGGCTACACCTTC
CDR3 protein: CASSPEGQGSGYTF
clone size: -
D gene: TRBD1
V gene: TRBV18
J gene: TRBJ1-2

CDR3 DNA: TGTGCCAGCAGCTTAGGGGACAGAGACGGGGGGACCGGGGAGCTGTTTTTT
CDR3 protein: CASSLGDRDGGTGELFF
clone size: -
D gene: -
V gene: TRBV11-2
J gene: TRBJ2-2

CDR3 DNA: TGTGCCAGCAGCATGGAGACTGGGGGAAGGGCCCAGTACTTC
CDR3 protein: CASSMETGGRAQYF
clone size: -
D gene: -
V gene: TRBV5-4
J gene: TRBJ2-5

CDR3 DNA: TGTGCCAGCAGCAAAGGCGGGGGAGATACGCAGTATTTT
CDR3 protein: CASSKGGGDTQYF
clone size: -
D gene: -
V gene: TRBV21-1
J gene: TRBJ2-3

CDR3 DNA: TGTGCCAGCAGTTTTAGGGGGGATAGCAATCAGCCCCAGCATTTT
CDR3 protein: CASSFRGDSNQPQHF
clone size: medium-sized
D gene: -
V gene: TRBV6-2/TRBV6-3
J gene: TRBJ1-5

CDR3 DNA: TGTGCCAGCGGACTAGCGGGGGGACAAGAGACCCAGTACTTC
CDR3 protein: CASGLAGGQETQYF
clone size: -
D gene: TRBD2
V gene: TRBV7-2
J gene: TRBJ2-5

CDR3 DNA: TGTGCCAGCAGGCGTACAGGGGCACACACTGAAGCTTTCTTT
CDR3 protein: CASRRTGAHTEAFF
clone size: -
D gene: TRBD1
V gene: TRBV6-5
J gene: TRBJ1-1

CDR3 DNA: TGTGCCAGCAGCCTCGGGAACTACAATGAGCAGTTCTTC
CDR3 protein: CASSLGNYNEQFF
clone size: -
D gene: -
V gene: TRBV14
J gene: TRBJ2-1

CDR3 DNA: TGTGCCAGCAGCTTACCCGGGAGTAAGCAGTTCTTC
CDR3 protein: CASSLPGSKQFF
clone size: -
D gene: -
V gene: TRBV7-2
J gene: TRBJ2-1

CDR3 DNA: TGTGCCAGCAGCTTAGTCCTGATGTCCTCCTACGAGCAGTACTTC
CDR3 protein: CASSLVLMSSYEQYF
clone size: -
D gene: -
V gene: TRBV7-2
J gene: TRBJ2-7

CDR3 DNA: TGTGCCACCAGTGATACCGGGACAGGGGGCGGAGATGAGCAGTTCTTC
CDR3 protein: CATSDTGTGGGDEQFF
clone size: -
D gene: TRBD1
V gene: TRBV24-1
J gene: TRBJ2-1

CDR3 DNA: TGTGCCAGCAGCCCAGGGACAGGCGGCCGGGCCCAGTACTTC
CDR3 protein: CASSPGTGGRAQYF
clone size: -
D gene: TRBD1
V gene: TRBV11-1
J gene: TRBJ2-5

CDR3 DNA: TGTGCCAGTAGTAGACGACAGGGGGCTTCCTACGAGCAGTACTTC
CDR3 protein: CASSRRQGASYEQYF
clone size: -
D gene: TRBD1
V gene: TRBV19
J gene: TRBJ2-7

CDR3 DNA: TGTGCCAGCAGCTTGGCAGGGGGGGAGAATGAAAAACTGTTTTTT
CDR3 protein: CASSLAGGENEKLFF
clone size: -
D gene: TRBD1
V gene: TRBV5-4
J gene: TRBJ1-4

CDR3 DNA: TGTGCCAGCAGCTGGACTTACACCGGGGAGCTGTTTTTT
CDR3 protein: CASSWTYTGELFF
clone size: -
D gene: -
V gene: TRBV5-6
J gene: TRBJ2-2

CDR3 DNA: TGTGCCAGCAGCTTAGCGACTAACTCCTACGAGCAGTACTTC
CDR3 protein: CASSLATNSYEQYF
clone size: -
D gene: -
V gene: TRBV7-2
J gene: TRBJ2-7

CDR3 DNA: TGTGCCAGCAGTTTTACAGGGGGCGACTACAATGAGCAGTTCTTC
CDR3 protein: CASSFTGGDYNEQFF
clone size: -
D gene: TRBD1
V gene: TRBV6-4
J gene: TRBJ2-1

CDR3 DNA: TGTGCTAGTGGTTTGGGCCTACAGGGGATCATCTCACCCCTCCACTTT
CDR3 protein: CASGLGLQGIISPLHF
clone size: -
D gene: TRBD1
V gene: TRBV12-5
J gene: TRBJ1-6

CDR3 DNA: TGTGCCAGCAGCTCCAGAGCGGGGCGGGGCGGGGAGCTGTTTTTT
CDR3 protein: CASSSRAGRGGELFF
clone size: -
D gene: TRBD2
V gene: TRBV7-2
J gene: TRBJ2-2

CDR3 DNA: TGTGCCACCACCCGGGACAGGGGTTCGGGGGAGCTGTTTTTT
CDR3 protein: CATTRDRGSGELFF
clone size: once
D gene: TRBD1
V gene: TRBV15
J gene: TRBJ2-2

CDR3 DNA: TGTGCCAGCAGCCAAGATAAAAGGGCGGGGGAGCAGTACTTC
CDR3 protein: CASSQDKRAGEQYF
clone size: few
D gene: -
V gene: TRBV3-1/TRBV3-2
J gene: TRBJ2-7

CDR3 DNA: TGTGCCAGCAGCTCGACTAGCGGGAGCACAGATACGCAGTATTTT
CDR3 protein: CASSSTSGSTDTQYF
clone size: -
D gene: TRBD2
V gene: TRBV6-4
J gene: TRBJ2-3

CDR3 DNA: TGTGCCAGTAGTCCAAGACAGGGCGGACGTGGCGGGGAGCTGTTTTTT
CDR3 protein: CASSPRQGGRGGELFF
clone size: medium-sized
D gene: TRBD1
V gene: TRBV19
J gene: TRBJ2-2

CDR3 DNA: TGTGCCAGCAGCTTACAGGGATATGGCTACACCTTC
CDR3 protein: CASSLQGYGYTF
clone size: -
D gene: -
V gene: TRBV7-2
J gene: TRBJ1-2

CDR3 DNA: TGTGCCAGCAGCTTAAGCGGGACAGCTAACAATGAGCAGTTCTTC
CDR3 protein: CASSLSGTANNEQFF
clone size: -
D gene: -
V gene: TRBV7-2
J gene: TRBJ2-1

CDR3 DNA: TGTGCCAGCAGTGAGGGGACAGGGGGCGCAAATACGCAGTATTTT
CDR3 protein: CASSEGTGGANTQYF
clone size: -
D gene: TRBD1
V gene: TRBV6-4
J gene: TRBJ2-3

CDR3 DNA: TGTGCCAGCAGTTCTCGGACAGGAGGTGTTACCAAAAACATTCAGTACTTC
CDR3 protein: CASSSRTGGVTKNIQYF
clone size: -
D gene: TRBD1
V gene: TRBV11-2
J gene: TRBJ2-4

CDR3 DNA: TGTGCCAGCAGCTTAGAGCGCCGACTAGCTAGGGGCAATGAGCAGTTCTTC
CDR3 protein: CASSLERRLARGNEQFF
clone size: -
D gene: TRBD2
V gene: TRBV7-9
J gene: TRBJ2-1

CDR3 DNA: TGCAGTGCTAGTGACCCGGAACGGGGATTCCAAGAGACCCAGTACTTC
CDR3 protein: CSASDPERGFQETQYF
clone size: -
D gene: -
V gene: TRBV20-1
J gene: TRBJ2-5

CDR3 DNA: TGCGCCAGCAGCGTGGACGGCCTTAATGAAAAACTGTTTTTT
CDR3 protein: CASSVDGLNEKLFF
clone size: -
D gene: -
V gene: TRBV4-3
J gene: TRBJ1-4

CDR3 DNA: TGTGCCAGCAGCTTAGGAACGAGGGCCAGCTCCTACGAGCAGTACTTC
CDR3 protein: CASSLGTRASSYEQYF
clone size: -
D gene: -
V gene: TRBV11-1
J gene: TRBJ2-7

CDR3 DNA: TGTGCCAGTAGATGGGACAGCAATCAGCCCCAGCATTTT
CDR3 protein: CASRWDSNQPQHF
clone size: -
D gene: -
V gene: TRBV19
J gene: TRBJ1-5

CDR3 DNA: TGTGCCAGCAGCTTAGGCAGGGGGCTGACTGAAGCTTTCTTT
CDR3 protein: CASSLGRGLTEAFF
clone size: -
D gene: TRBD1
V gene: TRBV11-1
J gene: TRBJ1-1

CDR3 DNA: TGTGCCAGCTCACCGGCGAGAAACGAGCAGTACTTC
CDR3 protein: CASSPARNEQYF
clone size: -
D gene: -
V gene: TRBV18
J gene: TRBJ2-7

CDR3 DNA: TGTGCCAGCAGCCCCGGGACAGGGGGCACAAATGAGCAGTTCTTC
CDR3 protein: CASSPGTGGTNEQFF
clone size: few
D gene: TRBD1
V gene: TRBV6-5
J gene: TRBJ2-1

CDR3 DNA: TGTGCCAGCAGCCCCTCGACAGGTATCGAGACCCAGTACTTC
CDR3 protein: CASSPSTGIETQYF
clone size: -
D gene: -
V gene: TRBV6-5
J gene: TRBJ2-5

CDR3 DNA: TGTGCCAGCAGCTTAGACTGGCAGAGCACAGATACGCAGTATTTT
CDR3 protein: CASSLDWQSTDTQYF
clone size: few
D gene: -
V gene: TRBV7-2
J gene: TRBJ2-3

CDR3 DNA: TGTGCCAGCAGCTTGCTGCGGGGTGGGAACTATGGCTACACCTTC
CDR3 protein: CASSLLRGGNYGYTF
clone size: few
D gene: -
V gene: TRBV7-2
J gene: TRBJ1-2

CDR3 DNA: TGTGCCAGCAGCTTATTCGGAGACAATGAGCAGTTCTTC
CDR3 protein: CASSLFGDNEQFF
clone size: few
D gene: -
V gene: TRBV7-2
J gene: TRBJ2-1

CDR3 DNA: TGTGCCAGCAGCTTGTGGGAGGGTCTTGGCTACACCTTC
CDR3 protein: CASSLWEGLGYTF
clone size: few
D gene: -
V gene: TRBV5-4
J gene: TRBJ1-2

CDR3 DNA: TGTGCCAGTAGTATACGGTACGCGAACCAAGAGACCCAGTACTTC
CDR3 protein: CASSIRYANQETQYF
clone size: few
D gene: -
V gene: TRBV19
J gene: TRBJ2-5

CDR3 DNA: TGTGCCAGCAGCCAGGCGCGGGAGAGTTGGGAGCAGTACTTC
CDR3 protein: CASSQARESWEQYF
clone size: -
D gene: TRBD2
V gene: TRBV7-2
J gene: TRBJ2-7

CDR3 DNA: TGTGCCAGCACGGTTCAGCCGAACACTGAAGCTTTCTTT
CDR3 protein: CASTVQPNTEAFF
clone size: -
D gene: -
V gene: TRBV2
J gene: TRBJ1-1